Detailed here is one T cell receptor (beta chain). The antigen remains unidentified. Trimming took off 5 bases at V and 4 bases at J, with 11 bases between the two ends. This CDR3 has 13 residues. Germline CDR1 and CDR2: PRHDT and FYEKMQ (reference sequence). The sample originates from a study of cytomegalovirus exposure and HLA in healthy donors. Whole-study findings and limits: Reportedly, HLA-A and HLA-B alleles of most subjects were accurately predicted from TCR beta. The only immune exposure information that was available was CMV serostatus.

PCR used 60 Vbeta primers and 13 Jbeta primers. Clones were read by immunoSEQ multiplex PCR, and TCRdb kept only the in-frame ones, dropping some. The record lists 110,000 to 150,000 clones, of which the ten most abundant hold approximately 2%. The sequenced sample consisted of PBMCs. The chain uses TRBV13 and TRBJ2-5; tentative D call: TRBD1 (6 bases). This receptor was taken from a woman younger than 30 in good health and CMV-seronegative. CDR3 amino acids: CASSLDRTETQYF. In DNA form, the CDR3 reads TGTGCCAGCAGCCTGGACAGAACAGAGACCCAGTACTTC. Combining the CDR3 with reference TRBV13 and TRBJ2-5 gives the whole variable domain AAGVIQSPRHLIKEKRETATLKCYPIPRHDTVYWYQQGPGQDPQFLISFYEKMQSDKGSIPDRFSAQQFSDYHSELNMSSLELGDSALYFCASSLDRTETQYFGPGTRLLVL.